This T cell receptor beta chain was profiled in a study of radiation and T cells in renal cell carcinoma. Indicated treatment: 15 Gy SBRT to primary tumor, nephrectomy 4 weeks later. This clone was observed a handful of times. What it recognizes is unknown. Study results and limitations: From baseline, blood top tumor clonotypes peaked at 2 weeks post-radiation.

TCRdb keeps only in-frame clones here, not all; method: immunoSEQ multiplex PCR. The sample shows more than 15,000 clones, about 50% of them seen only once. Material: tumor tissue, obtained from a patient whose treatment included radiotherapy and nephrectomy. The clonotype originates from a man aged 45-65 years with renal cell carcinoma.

CDR3 coding DNA: TGTGCCAGCCTTGAAGCGGGATGGGACGAGCAGTACTTC. Protein: CASLEAGWDEQYF. The rearrangement uses TRBV6-1 and TRBJ2-7; 7 nucleotides align to TRBD2. Trimming removed 8 bases from V and 5 bases from J; junction bases left unmatched: 9. CDR1 is MNHNS, CDR2 SASEGT, per germline. CDR3 length equals 13 residues.